Following are 26 T cell receptor beta chains from one sample sequenced in a study of blood T cells in healthy people across ages. Together with a sample-barcoded 5' primer, a J-beta primer mix was included in a second PCR lasting about 7 to 11 cycles. One entry per CDR3 protein results from TCRdb running MiXCR on the 5' RACE reads. The sample yields hundreds of thousands of distinct CDR3 sequences, roughly half seen once. The sample comprised blood. Receptor source: a woman aged 80 or over in good health.

The chain recombines TRBV29-1 with TRBJ1-1, with 9 bases that match TRBD1. The CDR3 runs 15 residues. Germline V gene sequence: CDR1 SQVTM, CDR2 ANQGSEA. With 6 bases clipped from V and 4 bases from J, the junction kept 12 bases outside the gene matches. CDR3 protein: CSVAPRTGVGTEAFF. CDR3 bases: TGCAGCGTGGCCCCAAGGACAGGGGTGGGCACTGAAGCTTTCTTT.

The chain is built from TRBV29-1 and TRBJ2-5; D is undetermined. Germline-derived CDR1 and CDR2 are SQVTM and ANQGSEA. Trimming left V 7 bases short and J 2 bases short, with 14 bases between. This CDR3 has 13 residues. The CDR3 is CSAINGFQETQYF. In DNA, the CDR3 is TGCAGCGCAATTAACGGATTTCAAGAGACCCAGTACTTC.

This clonotype came up a few times. The chain carries TRBV3-1 and TRBJ1-4, with D possibly being TRBD1 (6 bases). CDR1 and CDR2 (germline): LGHDT, YNNKEL (reference sequence). This CDR3 region has 15 residues. The V gene lost 2 bases and the J gene lost 11 bases, with 18 bases spanning the gap. CDR3 in amino acids: CASSQRGPRIEKLFF. In DNA form, the CDR3 reads TGTGCCAGCAGCCAACGGGGGCCTAGGATTGAGAAACTGTTTTTT.

This clonotype was counted between two and nine times. The chain is built from TRBV7-9 and TRBJ2-2; D remains unclear. This CDR3 contains 14 residues. Trimming cost V 1 base and J 0 bases, with 3 bases left between them. Looked up from germline, CDR1 is SEHNR and CDR2 is FQNEAQ (reference sequence). CDR3 in DNA: TGTGCCAGCAGCTTAGAGGCGAACACCGGGGAGCTGTTTTTT. This codes for CASSLEANTGELFF. Complete variable domain (other parts from reference TRBV7-9 and TRBJ2-2): DTGVSQNPRHKITKRGQNVTFRCDPISEHNRLYWYRQTLGQGPEFLTYFQNEAQLEKSRLLSDRFSAERPKGSFSTLEIQRTEQGDSAMYLCASSLEANTGELFFGEGSRLTVL.

This clonotype was seen at least ten times. V and J are TRBV3-1 and TRBJ2-3; D remains ambiguous. In germline, CDR1 is LGHDT, CDR2 YNNKEL (reference sequence). The CDR3 consists of 12 residues. V lost 2 bases, J lost 6 bases, and 6 bases lay in between. CDR3 in amino acids: CASSQNRDTQYF. The CDR3 DNA is TGTGCCAGCAGCCAAAATAGGGATACGCAGTATTTT.

This sequence joins TRBV20-1 and TRBJ2-5; 9 bases align to TRBD1. The CDR3 contains 14 residues. Germline trimming cut 5 bases from V and 4 bases from J; bases unmatched to any gene: 8. Germline-derived CDR1 and CDR2 are DFQATT and SNEGSKA (reference sequence). For the CDR3, the DNA is TGCAGTGCTGCTACAGGGGGCAACACAGAGACCCAGTACTTC. This translates into CSAATGGNTETQYF.

This clonotype was observed at least ten times. This rearrangement joins TRBV28 to TRBJ1-2, with 7 bases matching TRBD1. J lost 6 bases, V lost 5 bases, and 12 bases had no gene match. Germline lookup yields CDR1 MDHEN and CDR2 SYDVKM. The CDR3 consists of 15 residues. The CDR3 nucleotides are TGTGCCAGCAGTCCTGCTAGCACAGGGGTGAATGGCTACACCTTC. Its protein is CASSPASTGVNGYTF.

This clonotype came up a few times. The genes are TRBV5-1 and TRBJ2-3, with TRBD2 matching 9 bases. The CDR3 contains 18 residues. Germline V gives CDR1 SGHRS, CDR2 YFSETQ. The trim removed 4 bases at V and 2 bases at J, leaving 14 bases unmatched. CDR3 loop: CASSLGTSWAGPTDTQYF. The DNA of the CDR3 is TGCGCCAGCAGCCTAGGGACTAGCTGGGCCGGACCCACAGATACGCAGTATTTT. The full variable domain, completed using reference TRBV5-1 and TRBJ2-3, is KAGVTQTPRYLIKTRGQQVTLSCSPISGHRSVSWYQQTPGQGLQFLFEYFSETQRNKGNFPGRFSGRQFSNSRSEMNVSTLELGDSALYLCASSLGTSWAGPTDTQYFGPGTRLTVL.

The rearrangement joins TRBV7-8 to TRBJ2-1; no firm D call. TRBJ2-7 explains the end of the DNA better; the J call may be wrong. Looked up from germline, CDR1 is SGHVS and CDR2 is FQNEAQ. The CDR3 spans 17 residues. Here the CDR3 DNA reads TGTGCCAGCAGCTTACGAGAAGCCGGTAGCTCCTACAATGAGCAGTACTTC. Amino acid sequence: CASSLREAGSSYNEQYF.

A remark on this clonotype: One end of the junction does not line up with germline, which may come from a read error. This rearrangement joins TRBV5-1 to TRBJ2-7; no clear D. CDR3 size: 15 residues. CDR1 is SGHRS, CDR2 YFSETQ, per germline. CDR3 region: CASSLGWTPSYEQYF. The CDR3 bases are TGTGCCAGCAGCTTGGGTTGGACCCCCTCCTACGAGCAGTACTTC.

As to this clonotype: One base away lies a much larger clone, so this may be a sequencing read error. The J gene is TRBJ2-7, the V gene TRBV5-1; D remains unclear. The CDR3 covers 14 residues. V was pared by 1 base and J by 7 bases, with 15 bases between. The germline V gene has CDR1 SGHRS and CDR2 YFSETQ. CDR3 bases: TGCGCCAGCAGCTTGCACTTGCCGGCTGATGAGCAGTACTTC. Translated: CASSLHLPADEQYF. The full variable domain, in which reference TRBV5-1 and TRBJ2-7 provide the parts outside the CDR3, is KAGVTQTPRYLIKTRGQQVTLSCSPISGHRSVSWYQQTPGQGLQFLFEYFSETQRNKGNFPGRFSGRQFSNSRSEMNVSTLELGDSALYLCASSLHLPADEQYFGPGTRLTVT.

The CDR3 region is CAISESGSPQETQYF. CDR3 sequence (DNA): TGTGCCATCAGTGAGTCGGGCAGCCCTCAAGAGACCCAGTACTTC. This chain connects TRBV10-3 to TRBJ2-5; D gene ambiguous. The germline V and J ends were trimmed by 0 bases and 2 bases, with 10 bases remaining between them. From germline, CDR1 is ENHRY and CDR2 SYGVKD. The CDR3 length is 15 residues.

This clonotype occurred many times. The rearrangement uses TRBV5-1 and TRBJ2-1, with D maybe TRBD2 (5 bases). The CDR3 extends over 13 amino acids. Trimming cost V 4 bases and J 6 bases, with 11 bases left between them. The germline gives CDR1 SGHRS, CDR2 YFSETQ. The CDR3 reads CASSIAPVNEQFF. The DNA for the CDR3 is TGCGCCAGCAGCATAGCGCCCGTCAATGAGCAGTTCTTC.

This clonotype was detected many times. J is TRBJ1-1 and V is TRBV7-9; D perhaps matches TRBD1 (5 bases). V was clipped by 4 bases and J by 7 bases, with 16 bases between them. The CDR3 runs 14 residues. CDR1 SEHNR and CDR2 FQNEAQ come from the germline V gene (reference sequence). The CDR3 DNA reads as TGTGCCAGCAGCTCCAGGGTTGAATTTGGTGAAGCTTTCTTT. It is translated as CASSSRVEFGEAFF.

This CDR3 reads CASRVAEETQYF. CDR3 nucleotide sequence: TGTGCCAGCAGGGTGGCCGAAGAGACCCAGTACTTC. This sequence joins TRBV2 and TRBJ2-5; D is ambiguous. The germline V gene has CDR1 SNHLY and CDR2 FYNNEI. The CDR3 sequence is 12 residues long. V lost 6 bases and J lost 3, with 8 bases in between.

This clonotype came up many times. This sequence joins TRBV10-3 and TRBJ1-1, with D unclear. CDR1 is ENHRY, CDR2 SYGVKD, per germline. The CDR3 has 14 amino acids. V shed 10 bases and J shed 2 bases, with 17 bases lying between them. The DNA of the CDR3 is TGTGCCAGCGGGGTCGGGCAGCCTAACACTGAAGCTTTCTTT. Protein product: CASGVGQPNTEAFF.

This clonotype was recorded many times. This sequence joins TRBV5-6 and TRBJ2-6; D not certain. Trimming pared 3 bases from V and 0 bases from J, leaving 10 bases between. The CDR3 loop spans 16 amino acids. Germline-derived CDR1 and CDR2 are SGHDT and YYEEEE. The CDR3 sequence: CASSWILHSGANVLTF. DNA of the CDR3: TGTGCCAGCAGCTGGATTCTCCACTCTGGGGCCAACGTCCTGACTTTC. The entire variable domain, with the rest obtained from reference TRBV5-6 and TRBJ2-6, is as follows: DAGVTQSPTHLIKTRGQQVTLRCSPKSGHDTVSWYQQALGQGPQFIFQYYEEEERQRGNFPDRFSGHQFPNYSSELNVNALLLGDSALYLCASSWILHSGANVLTFGAGSRLTVL.

V is TRBV7-2 and J is TRBJ2-4; 9 bases agree with TRBD2. After removal of 5 bases from V and 13 bases from J, the junction contained 12 bases not matched to a gene. The CDR3 runs 14 residues. Germline V gene sequence: CDR1 SGHTA, CDR2 FQGNSA. DNA of the CDR3: TGTGCCAGCAGCCTTACGGCGGGGGGGGGCAAGCAGTACTTC. It codes for CASSLTAGGGKQYF.

The chain couples TRBV5-1 to TRBJ1-4; perhaps TRBD1 as D (5 bases). The CDR3 extends over 14 amino acids. V was trimmed by 4 bases and J by 8 bases, leaving 15 bases between them. Germline CDR1 and CDR2: SGHRS and YFSETQ. The CDR3 DNA reads as TGCGCCAGCAGCGTTAGGGGCGACGGAGAAAAACTGTTTTTT. Protein sequence: CASSVRGDGEKLFF.

This clonotype was detected many times. The chain employs TRBV7-3 and TRBJ1-2; a possible D gene is TRBD1 (6 bases). CDR1 SGHTA and CDR2 FQGTGA come from the germline V gene. Between the trimmed V and J ends, which lost 7 bases and 2 bases, there was a span of 11 bases. There are 13 residues in the CDR3. As DNA, the CDR3 is TGTGCCAGCACCGATAGGGGGAACTATGGCTACACCTTC. It yields the protein CASTDRGNYGYTF.

The genes are TRBV20-1 and TRBJ2-7, with TRBD2 identical over 9 bases. Trimming at V came to 0 bases and at J to 7 bases, leaving 10 bases not matched to a gene. This CDR3 comprises 15 residues. Germline CDR1 is DFQATT and CDR2 is SNEGSKA (reference sequence). CDR3 in DNA: TGCAGTGCTAGAGATCTAGCGGGGTCCTACAATGAGCAGTACTTC. Translation gives CSARDLAGSYNEQYF.

Turning to this clonotype: This sequence may be a read error, since a much larger clone differs from it by one base. V and J are TRBV10-3 and TRBJ2-7, with D perhaps matching TRBD2 (7 bases). Germline CDR1 ENHRY, CDR2 SYGVKD. CDR3 length equals 15 residues. CDR3 DNA sequence: TGTGCCGTCAGTGGAGGGGAGGGGGGGGTCTACGAGCAGTACTTC. Its protein is CAVSGGEGGVYEQYF.

The chain combines TRBV7-2 with TRBJ2-6, with 10 bases identical to TRBD2. The CDR3 consists of 20 residues. The J segment lost 0 bases and the V segment lost 5 bases, leaving 13 bases of the junction unmatched. The germline V gene encodes CDR1 SGHTA and CDR2 FQGNSA. CDR3 in DNA: TGTGCCAGCAGCCAAATGGGTAGCGGGGGGCCCCACTCTGGGGCCAACGTCCTGACTTTC. It is translated as CASSQMGSGGPHSGANVLTF.

The chain is built from TRBV14 and TRBJ2-7; D not certain. Germline CDR1 SGHDN, CDR2 FVKESK. The CDR3 runs to 14 residues. Trimming cost V 4 bases and J 5 bases, with 15 bases left between them. CDR3 amino acids: CASSPSRVYNEQYF. The CDR3 nucleotides read TGTGCCAGCAGCCCCAGCCGGGTTTACAACGAGCAGTACTTC.

In the case of this clonotype: A single base separates this from a much larger clone, so it may be a read error. This chain uses TRBV20-1 with TRBJ2-1; TRBD2 matches at 11 bases. The assigned J gene may be wrong: the sequence end matches TRBJ2-7 better. The CDR3 covers 16 residues. The germline V gene encodes CDR1 DFQATT and CDR2 SNEGSKA (reference sequence). The CDR3 spells CSANSLSGGEDNEQYF. The DNA for the CDR3 is TGCAGTGCTAACTCCCTTAGCGGGGGGGAGGACAATGAGCAGTACTTC.

This clonotype appeared once. The chain links TRBV29-1 to TRBJ1-2; D may be TRBD1 (6 bases). The CDR3 covers 14 residues. Trimming stripped 6 bases from V and 0 bases from J, with 14 bases between. Germline V gene data show CDR1 as SQVTM and CDR2 as ANQGSEA. The CDR3 reads CSVRTEPPNYGYTF. The CDR3 DNA reads TGCAGCGTACGGACAGAGCCTCCTAACTATGGCTACACCTTC.